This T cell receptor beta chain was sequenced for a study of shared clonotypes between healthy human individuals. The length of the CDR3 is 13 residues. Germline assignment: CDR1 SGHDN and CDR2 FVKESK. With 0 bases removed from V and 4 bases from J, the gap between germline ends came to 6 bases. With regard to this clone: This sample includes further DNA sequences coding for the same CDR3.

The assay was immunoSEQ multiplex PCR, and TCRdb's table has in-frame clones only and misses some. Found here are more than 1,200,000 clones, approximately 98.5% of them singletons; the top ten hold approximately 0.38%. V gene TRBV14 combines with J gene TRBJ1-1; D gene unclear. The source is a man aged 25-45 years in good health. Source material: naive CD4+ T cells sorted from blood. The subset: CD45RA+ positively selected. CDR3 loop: CASSQDWGTEAFF. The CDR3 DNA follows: TGTGCCAGCAGCCAAGACTGGGGCACTGAAGCTTTCTTT.